The present TCR beta chain was sequenced within a study of T cells after yellow fever vaccination. The TCR cDNA carried a universal primer site and UMIs from 5'RACE template switching. TCRdb re-analysed the 5' RACE reads in MiXCR, keeping a single row per CDR3 protein. The profile shows about 73,000 distinct CDR3 sequences, almost 8% of them singletons. This clonotype was counted only a few times. Its antigen is not known. Study-wide findings and caveats: The appearance of a small share of clonotypes in both CD4 and CD8 compartments was observed.

The V gene's germline CDR1 is SGHDN and CDR2 FVKESK. Trimming took off 4 bases at V and 6 bases at J, with 13 bases between the two ends. The CDR3 runs to 13 residues. The sample here was CD8+ T cells sorted from PBMCs, taken on the day of the yellow fever booster vaccination. The rearrangement joins TRBV14 to TRBJ2-7; possibly TRBD1 or TRBD2 for D (6 bases each). This TCR was recovered from a man under 40 who received the YFV17D yellow fever vaccine. DNA of the CDR3: TGTGCCAGCAGCCTAATTGGGGGGCTCGAGCAGTACTTC. It translates to CASSLIGGLEQYF.